What follows describes a single T cell receptor (beta chain). The antigen remains undetermined. The PCR had 60 Vbeta and 13 Jbeta primers. Clones were sequenced by immunoSEQ multiplex PCR, and TCRdb holds only the in-frame ones, with some missing. The sample contains approximately 150,000 clones, about 82% of which appear only once. This specimen comes from a study of cytomegalovirus exposure and HLA in healthy donors. Study summary: Most genotyped donors, over 70% of around 370, had Caucasian-associated genetic ancestry. Study-level points and caveats: Analyses of presence and absence presupposed an approximately uniform sequencing depth across donors.

Germline CDR1 and CDR2: LNHDA and SQIVND (reference sequence). Germline trimming cut 0 bases from V and 2 bases from J; bases unmatched to any gene: 9. The CDR3 has 17 residues. This TCR was sampled from a male donor in good health and CMV-seronegative. The sequenced sample was PBMCs. V and J are TRBV19 and TRBJ2-7; 8 bases are a match to TRBD2. CDR3 coding DNA: TGTGCCAGTAGTATAGACCCTCGCCGCGGGAGGACCTACGAGCAGTACTTC. It yields the protein CASSIDPRRGRTYEQYF.